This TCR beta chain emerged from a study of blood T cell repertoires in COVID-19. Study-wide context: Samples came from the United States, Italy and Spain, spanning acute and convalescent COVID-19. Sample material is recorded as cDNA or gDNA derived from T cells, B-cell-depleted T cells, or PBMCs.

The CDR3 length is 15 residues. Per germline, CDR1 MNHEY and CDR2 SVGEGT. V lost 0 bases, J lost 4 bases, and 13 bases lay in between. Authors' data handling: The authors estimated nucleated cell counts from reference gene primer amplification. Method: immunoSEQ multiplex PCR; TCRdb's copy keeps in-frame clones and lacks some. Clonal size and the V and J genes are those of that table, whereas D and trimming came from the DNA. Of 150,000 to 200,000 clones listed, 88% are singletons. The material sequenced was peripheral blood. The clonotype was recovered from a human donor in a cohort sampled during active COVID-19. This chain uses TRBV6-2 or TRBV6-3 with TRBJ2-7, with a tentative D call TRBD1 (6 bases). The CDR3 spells CASSYSSKGEYEQYF. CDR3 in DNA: TGTGCCAGCAGTTACTCGAGTAAGGGGGAGTACGAGCAGTACTTC.